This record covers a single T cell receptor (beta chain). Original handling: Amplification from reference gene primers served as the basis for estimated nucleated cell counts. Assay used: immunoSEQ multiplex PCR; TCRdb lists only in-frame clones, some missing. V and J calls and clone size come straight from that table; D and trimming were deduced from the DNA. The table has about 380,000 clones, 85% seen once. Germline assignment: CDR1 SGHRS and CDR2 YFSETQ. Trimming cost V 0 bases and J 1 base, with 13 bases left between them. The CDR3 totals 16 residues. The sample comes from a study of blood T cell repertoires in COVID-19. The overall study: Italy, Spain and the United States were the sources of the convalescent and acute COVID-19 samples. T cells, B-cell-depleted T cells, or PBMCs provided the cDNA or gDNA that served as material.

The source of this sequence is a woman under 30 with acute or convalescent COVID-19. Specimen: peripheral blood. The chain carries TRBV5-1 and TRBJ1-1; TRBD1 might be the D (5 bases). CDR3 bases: TGCGCCAGCAGCTTGGTGGAGGCGGGACCGAACACTGAAGCTTTCTTT. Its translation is CASSLVEAGPNTEAFF.